The source of this TCR beta chain is a study of cytomegalovirus exposure and HLA in healthy donors. Study in general: Among a few hundred genotyped donors, around 80% fell in the Caucasian-associated ancestry cluster.

The study's findings and limits: A prior analysis recorded that most TCR beta V segments were productive about 87% or about 30% of the time. Among the most significant clusters, several appeared linked to common viral pathogens in a later analysis.

60 Vbeta and 13 Jbeta primers were used in PCR. Clones were read by immunoSEQ multiplex PCR, and TCRdb kept only the in-frame ones, dropping some. The data hold approximately 260,000 clones, with approximately 85% observed a single time. Turning to this clone: What it binds is not known.

Specimen: PBMCs. This clonotype originated in a woman in her thirties or forties in good health and CMV-seropositive.

CDR3 region: CASSQDLPGPGELFF. In DNA, the CDR3 is TGTGCCAGCAGCCAAGATCTTCCAGGGCCCGGGGAGCTGTTTTTT. The chain combines TRBV14 with TRBJ2-2, with D possibly matching TRBD1 (5 bases). Germline CDR1 is SGHDN and CDR2 is FVKESK. V dropped 0 bases and J dropped 6 bases, with 11 bases sitting between them. The CDR3 loop spans 15 amino acids.